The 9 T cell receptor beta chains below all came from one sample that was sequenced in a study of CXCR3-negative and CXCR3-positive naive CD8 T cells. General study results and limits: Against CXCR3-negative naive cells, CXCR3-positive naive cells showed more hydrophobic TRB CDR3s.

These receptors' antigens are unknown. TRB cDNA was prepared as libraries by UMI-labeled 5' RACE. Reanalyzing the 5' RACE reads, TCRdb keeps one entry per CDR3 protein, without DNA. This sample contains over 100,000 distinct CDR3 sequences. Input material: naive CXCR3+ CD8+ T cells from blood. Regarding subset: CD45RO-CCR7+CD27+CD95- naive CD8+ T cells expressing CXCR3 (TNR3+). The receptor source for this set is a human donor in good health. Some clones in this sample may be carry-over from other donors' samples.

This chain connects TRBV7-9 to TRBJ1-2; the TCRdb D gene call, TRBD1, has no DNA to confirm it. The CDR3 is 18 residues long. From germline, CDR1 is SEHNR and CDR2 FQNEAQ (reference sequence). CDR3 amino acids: CASSLGEGQYLPNYGYTF. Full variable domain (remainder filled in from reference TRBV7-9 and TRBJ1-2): DTGVSQNPRHKITKRGQNVTFRCDPISEHNRLYWYRQTLGQGPEFLTYFQNEAQLEKSRLLSDRFSAERPKGSFSTLEIQRTEQGDSAMYLCASSLGEGQYLPNYGYTFGSGTRLTVV.

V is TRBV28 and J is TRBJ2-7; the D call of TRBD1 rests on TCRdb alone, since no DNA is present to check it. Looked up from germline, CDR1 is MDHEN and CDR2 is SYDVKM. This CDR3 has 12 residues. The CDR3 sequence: CASSFEGYEQYF.

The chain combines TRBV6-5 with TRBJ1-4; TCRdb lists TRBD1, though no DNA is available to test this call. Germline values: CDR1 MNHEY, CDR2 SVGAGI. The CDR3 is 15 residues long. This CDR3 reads CASSYSKGVYEKLFF.

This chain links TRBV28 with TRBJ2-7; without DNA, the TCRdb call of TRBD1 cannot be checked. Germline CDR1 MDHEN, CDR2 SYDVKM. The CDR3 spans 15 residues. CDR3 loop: CASSLGTGETYEQYF.

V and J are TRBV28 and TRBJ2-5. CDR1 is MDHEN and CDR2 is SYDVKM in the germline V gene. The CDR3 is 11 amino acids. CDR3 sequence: CASRASGSRYF.

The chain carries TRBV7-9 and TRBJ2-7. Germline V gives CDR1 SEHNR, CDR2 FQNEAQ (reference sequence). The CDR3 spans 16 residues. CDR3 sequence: CASSSSYNGAFFEQYF.

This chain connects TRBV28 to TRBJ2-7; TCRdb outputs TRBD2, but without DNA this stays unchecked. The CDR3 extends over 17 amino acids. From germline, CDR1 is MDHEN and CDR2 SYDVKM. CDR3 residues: CASTGVLTSGSSYEQYF.

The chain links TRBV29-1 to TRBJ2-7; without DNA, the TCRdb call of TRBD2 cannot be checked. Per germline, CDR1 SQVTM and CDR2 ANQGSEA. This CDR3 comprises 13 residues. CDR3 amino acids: CSVRGLGTYEQYF.

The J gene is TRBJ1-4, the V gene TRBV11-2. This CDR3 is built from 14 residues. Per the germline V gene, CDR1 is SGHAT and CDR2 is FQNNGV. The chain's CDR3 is CASSIGASSEKLFF.